This paragraph covers one TCR beta chain sequence. Its antigen is still unknown. This entry is derived from a study of T cell responses to AZD1222 COVID-19 vaccine. For the study at large: Second doses at about 4 or about 12 weeks were pooled. General study points: Regions 160-218 and 743-854 dominated among vaccine-associated CD4 TCRs spanning spike. Researchers took repertoire samples only after the peak T cell response had come.

The assay was immunoSEQ multiplex PCR, and TCRdb's table has in-frame clones only and misses some. The sample lists 150,000 or so clones, 92% seen once, with 1.5% to 2% in the top ten. The CDR3 contains 14 residues. V shed 7 bases, J shed 5 bases, and the junction held 7 bases outside the gene matches. The germline V gene encodes CDR1 MNHEY and CDR2 SVGAGI. This sample comprised peripheral blood, obtained on day 0 of AZD1222 vaccination. This rearrangement joins TRBV6-5 to TRBJ1-1, with 10 bases fitting TRBD1. The TCR was taken from an adult in good health. CDR3 residues: CASTMRDRGTEAFF. The CDR3 nucleotides read TGTGCCAGCACCATGAGGGACAGGGGTACTGAAGCTTTCTTT.